These 30 T cell receptor beta chains were sequenced from one sample in a study of spatial heterogeneity in lung cancer. Each CDR3 protein gets one entry after TCRdb re-called the 5' RACE reads with MiXCR. Found here are about 6,100 distinct CDR3 sequences, roughly an eighth of them singletons; the top ten hold more than 15%. Time point indicated: sample taken at primary tumor resection. Unsorted whole RNA samples from tumor, nontumor lung or frozen PBMC were sequenced. The specimen comprised normal lung tissue next to the tumor, sampled at surgery. These receptor sequences come from a male donor with early-stage non-small cell lung cancer.

This clonotype is medium-sized in the sample. This chain's CDR3 is CASSLGADFYF. As DNA, the CDR3 is TGCGCCAGCAGCTTGGGGGCAGACTTCTACTTC. The rearrangement links TRBV5-1 to TRBJ2-5, with unresolved D. Germline V gives CDR1 SGHRS, CDR2 YFSETQ. V was shortened by 0 bases and J by 14 bases, with 11 bases between the two germline ends. The CDR3 covers 11 residues. Based on the CDR3 plus reference TRBV5-1 and TRBJ2-5, the full variable domain is KAGVTQTPRYLIKTRGQQVTLSCSPISGHRSVSWYQQTPGQGLQFLFEYFSETQRNKGNFPGRFSGRQFSNSRSEMNVSTLELGDSALYLCASSLGADFYFGPGTRLLVL.

Within the sample, this clonotype is medium-sized. CDR3 sequence: CASSRRDRFETQYF. CDR3 in DNA: TGTGCCAGCAGCCGCCGGGACCGATTCGAGACCCAGTACTTC. J is TRBJ2-5 and V is TRBV7-9; D may correspond to TRBD1 or TRBD2 (5 bases each). Trimming removed 5 bases at V and 5 bases at J, with 15 bases between. The CDR3 runs 14 residues. From germline, CDR1 is SEHNR and CDR2 FQNEAQ (reference sequence). Full variable domain (missing parts from reference TRBV7-9 and TRBJ2-5): DTGVSQNPRHKITKRGQNVTFRCDPISEHNRLYWYRQTLGQGPEFLTYFQNEAQLEKSRLLSDRFSAERPKGSFSTLEIQRTEQGDSAMYLCASSRRDRFETQYFGPGTRLLVL.

This clonotype was seen repeatedly, ten times or more. The chain carries TRBV10-3 and TRBJ1-2; D is unclear. The CDR3 runs 14 residues. Trimming pared 10 bases from V and 0 bases from J, leaving 15 bases between. Germline CDR1 reads ENHRY; CDR2 reads SYGVKD. The CDR3 sequence: CATSRGITNYGYTF. CDR3 DNA sequence: TGTGCCACATCACGAGGGATTACTAACTATGGCTACACCTTC.

This clonotype was recorded at least ten times. The chain recombines TRBV10-2 with TRBJ1-2, with D possibly being TRBD1 (5 bases). Trimming removed 2 bases at V and 0 bases at J, with 13 bases between. Germline CDR1 is WSHSY and CDR2 is SAAADI. The CDR3 runs to 16 residues. Written as DNA, the CDR3 is TGCGCCAGCAGTGAGAACGGGGCAGACCCTAACTATGGCTACACCTTC. Translation gives CASSENGADPNYGYTF.

This clonotype showed up just a few times. The chain couples TRBV2 to TRBJ1-1, with D possibly being TRBD1 (6 bases). Per germline, CDR1 SNHLY and CDR2 FYNNEI. Trimming took 7 bases from V and 3 from J, leaving 12 bases between them. CDR3 length equals 13 residues. Here the CDR3 reads CASTQGRDTEAFF. In DNA, the CDR3 is TGTGCCAGCACGCAGGGGCGGGACACTGAAGCTTTCTTT.

The genes are TRBV28 and TRBJ2-6; 9 bases match TRBD1. V trimming: 7 bases; J trimming: 0 bases; junction bases outside the gene matches: 13. Germline CDR1 MDHEN, CDR2 SYDVKM. The CDR3 has 19 amino acids. The CDR3 is CASTQDRDRDYSGANVLTF. CDR3 coding DNA: TGTGCCAGCACCCAAGACCGGGACAGGGATTACTCTGGGGCCAACGTCCTGACTTTC. Combining the CDR3 with reference TRBV28 and TRBJ2-6 gives the whole variable domain DVKVTQSSRYLVKRTGEKVFLECVQDMDHENMFWYRQDPGLGLRLIYFSYDVKMKEKGDIPEGYSVSREKKERFSLILESASTNQTSMYLCASTQDRDRDYSGANVLTFGAGSRLTVL.

This clonotype is deemed medium-sized. V usage is TRBV27 and J usage is TRBJ1-2; possible D gene TRBD1, 6 bases. With 0 bases removed from V and 2 bases from J, the gap between germline ends came to 10 bases. This CDR3 spans 15 amino acids. CDR1 is MNHEY and CDR2 is SMNVEV in the germline V gene (reference sequence). CDR3 DNA sequence: TGTGCCAGCAGTTTATCGCCGGGGGCGAACTATGGCTACACCTTC. Translated, it gives CASSLSPGANYGYTF.

This clonotype showed up many times. The chain uses TRBV5-1 and TRBJ2-2; 9 nucleotides line up with TRBD2. Germline V gene sequence: CDR1 SGHRS, CDR2 YFSETQ. V shed 1 base, J shed 2 bases, and the junction held 3 bases outside the gene matches. The CDR3 sequence is 16 residues long. CDR3 DNA: TGCGCCAGCAGCTTGCAACTAGCGGGTAACACCGGGGAGCTGTTTTTT. Translating it yields CASSLQLAGNTGELFF.

This clonotype was counted ten times or more. The chain employs TRBV12-3 or TRBV12-4 and TRBJ2-7; perhaps TRBD1 as D (5 bases). The CDR3 totals 14 residues. V was cut by 5 bases and J by 2 bases, with 13 bases left in between. The CDR3 nucleotides are TGTGCCAGCAGTCGTCTGGGGCGAACCTACGAGCAGTACTTC. Its protein product is CASSRLGRTYEQYF.

The chain combines TRBV7-2 with TRBJ2-1, with 8 positions matching TRBD1. The J segment lost 9 bases and the V segment lost 5 bases, leaving 9 bases of the junction unmatched. The germline gives CDR1 SGHTA, CDR2 FQGNSA. This CDR3 spans 14 amino acids. Here the CDR3 reads CASSPRTGRFEQFF. For the CDR3, the DNA is TGTGCCAGCAGCCCCCGGACAGGGCGATTTGAGCAGTTCTTC.

The chain has TRBV6-6 and TRBJ1-1; D is uncertain. This CDR3 is 13 amino acids long. Germline V lookup: CDR1 MNHNY, CDR2 SVGAGI (reference sequence). Deletions cut 6 bases from V and 2 bases from J, with 10 bases between. The CDR3, as DNA: TGTGCCAGCAGCGACCCCCCCAACACTGAAGCTTTCTTT. It translates to CASSDPPNTEAFF.

In this sample, this clonotype turned up many times. The rearrangement uses TRBV11-2 and TRBJ2-1; D ambiguous. Germline assignment: CDR1 SGHAT and CDR2 FQNNGV. The CDR3 has 13 residues. Trimming took off 6 bases at V and 0 bases at J, with 6 bases between the two ends. In DNA, the CDR3 is TGTGCCAGCAGAAGAAGCTCCTACAATGAGCAGTTCTTC. Protein product: CASRRSSYNEQFF. The whole variable domain, remainder taken from reference TRBV11-2 and TRBJ2-1, is EAGVAQSPRYKIIEKRQSVAFWCNPISGHATLYWYQQILGQGPKLLIQFQNNGVVDDSQLPKDRFSAERLKGVDSTLKIQPAKLEDSAVYLCASRRSSYNEQFFGPGTRLTVL.

In its sample, this clonotype is medium-sized. The chain recombines TRBV20-1 with TRBJ2-1; 8 bases map to TRBD2. CDR1 and CDR2 (germline): DFQATT, SNEGSKA (reference sequence). Germline trimming cut 2 bases from V and 5 bases from J; bases unmatched to any gene: 8. CDR3 length equals 15 residues. CDR3 loop: CSARPGTSVNNEQFF. The CDR3 DNA is TGCAGTGCTAGACCTGGGACTAGTGTGAACAATGAGCAGTTCTTC.

V gene TRBV4-3 combines with J gene TRBJ1-5, with D tentatively TRBD1 (6 bases). Germline CDR1 reads LGHNA; CDR2 reads YSLEER. Trimming took off 9 bases at V and 6 bases at J, with 15 bases between the two ends. This CDR3 contains 13 residues. The CDR3 DNA reads TGCGCCAGTTCACAGGGAGAAGGTCAGCCCCAGCATTTT. This sequence encodes CASSQGEGQPQHF.

The chain recombines TRBV11-2 with TRBJ2-1; 12 nucleotides agree with TRBD2. With 0 bases clipped from V and 7 bases from J, the junction kept 16 bases outside the gene matches. The CDR3 is made up of 20 amino acids. Looked up from germline, CDR1 is SGHAT and CDR2 is FQNNGV. The CDR3 region has the DNA TGTGCCAGCAGCTTAGAAGCACTAGCGGGAGGCCCGATGCGTAAAAATGAGCAGTTCTTC. This translates into CASSLEALAGGPMRKNEQFF. Variable domain in full (rest from reference TRBV11-2 and TRBJ2-1): EAGVAQSPRYKIIEKRQSVAFWCNPISGHATLYWYQQILGQGPKLLIQFQNNGVVDDSQLPKDRFSAERLKGVDSTLKIQPAKLEDSAVYLCASSLEALAGGPMRKNEQFFGPGTRLTVL.

This clonotype qualifies as medium-sized. The chain joins TRBV10-3 to TRBJ2-3, with TRBD2 matching 13 bases. V was pared by 7 bases and J by 4 bases, with 8 bases of the junction left unmatched. The length of the CDR3 is 16 residues. Germline loops: CDR1 ENHRY, CDR2 SYGVKD. CDR3 region: CAITTGLAGIADTQYF. CDR3 DNA sequence: TGTGCCATCACCACGGGACTAGCGGGGATCGCAGATACGCAGTATTTT.

In this sample, this clonotype turned up many times. The chain carries TRBV10-3 and TRBJ2-1; D call uncertain. The CDR3 consists of 13 residues. The germline gives CDR1 ENHRY, CDR2 SYGVKD. Trimming cost V 0 bases and J 7 bases, with 7 bases left between them. CDR3 DNA: TGTGCCATCAGTGAGTCTTCAAGTAATGAGCAGTTCTTC. Translated: CAISESSSNEQFF.

This clonotype is labeled as medium-sized. The chain uses TRBV7-2 and TRBJ2-1; 7 nucleotides match TRBD1. V gave up 6 bases and J gave up 4 bases; unmatched junction bases: 12. This CDR3 region has 16 residues. Germline V gives CDR1 SGHTA, CDR2 FQGNSA. The CDR3: CASSPSIGTAYNEQFF. The CDR3 nucleotides are TGTGCCAGCAGTCCTAGCATAGGGACAGCTTACAATGAGCAGTTCTTC. Looking up the rest from reference TRBV7-2 and TRBJ2-1 gives the full variable domain: GAGVSQSPSNKVTEKGKDVELRCDPISGHTALYWYRQSLGQGLEFLIYFQGNSAPDKSGLPSDRFSAERTGGSVSTLTIQRTQQEDSAVYLCASSPSIGTAYNEQFFGPGTRLTVL.

This clonotype was found many times. The gene calls are TRBV29-1 and TRBJ2-6; the D is unclear. V gave up 5 bases and J gave up 4 bases, with 9 bases separating them. The CDR3 has 13 amino acids. Germline V gene lookup returns CDR1 SQVTM and CDR2 ANQGSEA. The CDR3 DNA follows: TGCAGCGTTCGAGGAGCGGGGGCCAACGTCCTGACTTTC. Its protein product is CSVRGAGANVLTF.

This clonotype was detected many times. The rearrangement links TRBV4-3 to TRBJ2-1, with D hard to call. The ends were cut back, 0 bases at V and 0 bases at J, with 6 bases in the middle. The germline gives CDR1 LGHNA, CDR2 YSLEER. CDR3 length equals 15 residues. DNA for the CDR3: TGCGCCAGCAGCCAAGAAGATCGCTCCTACAATGAGCAGTTCTTC. Its protein is CASSQEDRSYNEQFF.

This chain links TRBV7-6 with TRBJ2-5; the match to TRBD2 covers 7 bases. V gave up 5 bases and J gave up 4 bases; unmatched junction bases: 13. Looked up from germline, CDR1 is SGHVS and CDR2 is FNYEAQ. This CDR3 region has 16 residues. This CDR3 reads CASSRTGSTSSETQYF. DNA of the CDR3: TGTGCCAGCAGCAGGACCGGATCGACTAGCTCAGAGACCCAGTACTTC.

This chain connects TRBV6-2 or TRBV6-3 to TRBJ2-3; possible D gene TRBD2, 5 bases. In germline, CDR1 is MNHEY, CDR2 SVGEGT. This CDR3 is 13 amino acids long. Trimming removed 8 bases at V and 4 bases at J, with 13 bases between. DNA of the CDR3: TGTGCCAGCCCAACTAGTTATTCAGATACGCAGTATTTT. Its protein is CASPTSYSDTQYF.

This clonotype was picked up many times. The chain carries TRBV20-1 and TRBJ2-1; 12 nucleotides match TRBD2. The CDR3 length is 17 residues. The V gene's germline CDR1 is DFQATT and CDR2 SNEGSKA (reference sequence). With 0 bases clipped from V and 4 bases from J, the junction kept 7 bases outside the gene matches. This chain's CDR3 is CSARDPLLAGGYNEQFF. CDR3 DNA: TGCAGTGCTAGAGATCCCCTCCTAGCGGGAGGGTACAATGAGCAGTTCTTC.

The CDR3 nucleotides read TGTGCCAGCAGTTTTCGGGGGGCTGATGGCTACACCTTC. This translates into CASSFRGADGYTF. V gene TRBV12-3 or TRBV12-4 combines with J gene TRBJ1-2, with D tentatively TRBD1 (6 bases). V lost 3 bases and J lost 6, with 11 bases in between. This CDR3 is 13 amino acids long.

By share, this clonotype ranks as medium-sized. This chain links TRBV12-3 or TRBV12-4 with TRBJ2-1, with 8 positions matching TRBD2. This CDR3 has 14 amino acids. The ends lost 3 bases at V and 4 bases at J; junction bases unmatched: 2. CDR3 sequence reads: CASSFLAGYNEQFF. Written as DNA, the CDR3 is TGTGCCAGCAGTTTTTTAGCGGGATACAATGAGCAGTTCTTC.

Many counts were recorded for this clonotype. The DNA for the CDR3 is TGTGCCAGTAGTATAGTCGGAGGGATTGCAACTAATGAAAAACTGTTTTTT. Translated, it gives CASSIVGGIATNEKLFF. V and J are TRBV19 and TRBJ1-4; D unclear. Germline-derived CDR1 and CDR2 are LNHDA and SQIVND (reference sequence). The CDR3 length is 17 residues. Trimming stripped 1 base from V and 0 bases from J, with 12 bases between.

The genes are TRBV24-1 and TRBJ2-3, with TRBD1 identical over 7 bases. Germline assignment: CDR1 KGHDR and CDR2 SFDVKD. This CDR3 is built from 14 residues. The V and J ends lost 3 bases and 5 bases, in that order; junction bases with no gene match: 4. In DNA, the CDR3 is TGTGCCACCAGTGATGCCGGGACAGAAGATACGCAGTATTTT. Encoded protein: CATSDAGTEDTQYF.

In its sample, this clonotype was seen many times. The J gene is TRBJ1-1, the V gene TRBV5-1; tentative D call: TRBD1 (5 bases). The CDR3 is made up of 15 amino acids. V was shortened by 1 base and J by 2 bases, with 12 bases between the two germline ends. Per germline, CDR1 SGHRS and CDR2 YFSETQ. CDR3 in DNA: TGCGCCAGCAGCTTGTTGGTCGGGGGAAACACTGAAGCTTTCTTT. It codes for CASSLLVGGNTEAFF.

By sample share, this clonotype is medium-sized. The chain links TRBV20-1 to TRBJ2-1, with a tentative D call TRBD2 (5 bases). Germline V lookup: CDR1 DFQATT, CDR2 SNEGSKA (reference sequence). The CDR3 consists of 16 residues. V was pared by 5 bases and J by 0 bases, with 17 bases between. CDR3 residues: CSAWVEGRSSYNEQFF. DNA for the CDR3: TGCAGTGCTTGGGTCGAGGGAAGAAGCTCCTACAATGAGCAGTTCTTC.

The sample holds many counts of this clonotype. The chain uses TRBV2 and TRBJ1-1, with 7 bases identical to TRBD1. Germline lookup yields CDR1 SNHLY and CDR2 FYNNEI. V dropped 8 bases and J dropped 4; count of bases not matched to a gene: 10. This CDR3 region has 14 residues. Here the CDR3 reads CASLRRQGGTEAFF. The CDR3 DNA reads TGTGCCAGCTTAAGAAGACAGGGCGGCACTGAAGCTTTCTTT.